Given below is one TCR beta chain in context. The record originates from a study of OX40 agonist ivuxolimab in advanced cancers. Study background: A partial response was reached by three patients: one with hepatocellular carcinoma and two with cutaneous melanoma.

The investigators sampled blood at baseline, at cycle 4 day 1, and at cycle 7 day 1. Clones were read by immunoSEQ multiplex PCR, and TCRdb kept only the in-frame ones, dropping some. Of under 150,000 clones in the sample, 85% to 90% are singletons; the top ten hold around 0.55%. V was pared by 4 bases and J by 1 base, with 6 bases between. The CDR3 consists of 13 residues. The V gene's germline CDR1 is SGHTA and CDR2 FQGNSA. The rearrangement joins TRBV7-2 to TRBJ2-3; D might be TRBD2 (5 bases). The source of this sequence is an adult with an advanced solid tumor such as melanoma, head and neck, liver or kidney cancer. The starting material was CD4+ or CD8+ T cells sorted from blood, obtained in a trial of the OX40 agonist ivuxolimab. The CDR3: CASSSRGTDTQYF. CDR3 nucleotide sequence: TGTGCCAGCAGCTCGAGGGGCACAGATACGCAGTATTTT.